The rows below give T cell receptor beta chains drawn from one sample of a study of blood T cell repertoires in COVID-19. Using immunoSEQ multiplex PCR, the repertoire was profiled, and TCRdb retains in-frame clones only, with some absent. The table records tens of thousands of clones, less than 85% of them present only once. The sequenced sample was peripheral blood. Receptor source: a man between 70 and 80 years old with active COVID-19. Both conserved end residues are part of each CDR3. The order of the fields is J gene, D gene, CDR3 length, V gene, clone size, CDR3 protein, CDR3 DNA. D genes are given only for firm matches. Size is omitted from some rows. Given values are once, few, many or a class for expanded clones.

TRBJ1-5	TRBD1	15	TRBV2	few	CASTDGQGAGQPQHF	TGTGCCAGCACCGATGGACAGGGGGCAGGCCAGCCCCAGCATTTT
TRBJ2-7	-	15	TRBV5-5	-	CASSLGQTFSYEQYF	TGTGCCAGCAGCTTGGGCCAGACTTTCTCCTACGAGCAGTACTTC
TRBJ2-2	-	14	TRBV5-1	-	CASTASANTGELFF	TGCGCCAGTACGGCTAGCGCGAACACCGGGGAGCTGTTTTTT
TRBJ2-1	TRBD2	18	TRBV9	-	CASSARGGAVGGLDEQFF	TGTGCCAGCAGCGCCCGGGGGGGTGCGGTGGGCGGCTTGGATGAGCAGTTCTTC
TRBJ2-1	TRBD2	17	TRBV7-2	-	CASSLAPGLAAYNEQFF	TGTGCCAGCAGCTTAGCGCCGGGACTAGCGGCCTACAATGAGCAGTTCTTC
TRBJ1-2	-	13	TRBV2	-	CASSVGQNYGYTF	TGTGCCAGCAGTGTCGGACAGAACTATGGCTACACCTTC
TRBJ2-6	-	15	TRBV28	few	CASSLRSSGANVLTF	TGTGCCAGCAGTCTACGGAGCTCTGGGGCCAACGTCCTGACTTTC
TRBJ2-5	-	14	TRBV28	once	CASSDLGGQETQYF	TGTGCCAGCAGTGACCTGGGGGGCCAAGAGACCCAGTACTTC
TRBJ2-2	TRBD2	15	TRBV7-2	-	CASSLQWGGPGELFF	TGTGCCAGCAGCCTCCAATGGGGAGGGCCGGGGGAGCTGTTTTTT
TRBJ2-1	-	15	TRBV5-4	-	CASTLGGALRGEQFF	TGTGCCAGCACCTTGGGTGGAGCGCTTAGGGGGGAGCAGTTCTTC
TRBJ2-7	TRBD2	14	TRBV6-6	-	CASSRTSATYEQYF	TGTGCCAGCAGTAGGACTAGCGCTACCTACGAGCAGTACTTC
TRBJ1-5	TRBD1	15	TRBV27	-	CASSLGGTANQPQHF	TGTGCCAGCAGTCTAGGGGGGACAGCTAATCAGCCCCAGCATTTT
TRBJ2-1	-	17	TRBV24-1	-	CATSGAGGKRDYNEQFF	TGTGCCACCAGTGGGGCAGGGGGGAAAAGGGACTACAATGAGCAGTTCTTC
TRBJ1-1	-	14	TRBV7-2	-	CASSLEIENTEAFF	TGTGCCAGCAGCTTAGAGATAGAGAACACTGAAGCTTTCTTT
TRBJ2-1	TRBD2	17	TRBV5-1	-	CASTTGLAGGSYNEQFF	TGCGCCAGCACCACAGGACTAGCGGGAGGGTCCTACAATGAGCAGTTCTTC
TRBJ2-3	-	14	TRBV2	-	CASSESLGTDTQYF	TGTGCCAGCAGTGAATCACTAGGGACAGATACGCAGTATTTT
TRBJ2-7	-	13	TRBV4-3	-	CASSQQVEYEQYF	TGCGCCAGCAGCCAACAGGTGGAATACGAGCAGTACTTC
TRBJ2-5	TRBD2	15	TRBV7-8	few	CASRPTSVIQETQYF	TGTGCCAGCAGACCCACTAGCGTAATTCAAGAGACCCAGTACTTC
TRBJ1-4	-	16	TRBV4-2	-	CASSLPPGEGDEKLFF	TGTGCCAGCAGCCTTCCTCCAGGGGAGGGTGATGAAAAACTGTTTTTT
TRBJ2-7	-	15	TRBV6-5	-	CASSYGGGPSYEQYF	TGTGCCAGCAGTTATGGGGGAGGACCCTCCTACGAGCAGTACTTC
TRBJ1-5	TRBD1	17	TRBV28	few	CASSFPTGQDDNQPQHF	TGTGCCAGCAGTTTCCCTACGGGACAGGATGACAATCAGCCCCAGCATTTT
TRBJ2-3	TRBD2	16	TRBV7-2	-	CASSVGLAGGADTQYF	TGTGCCAGCAGCGTCGGATTAGCGGGAGGGGCAGATACGCAGTATTTT
TRBJ1-6	TRBD1	16	TRBV7-2	-	CASNSGDRGRGSPLHF	TGTGCCAGCAACTCGGGGGACAGGGGAAGAGGCTCACCCCTCCACTTT
TRBJ1-2	-	17	TRBV6-2/TRBV6-3	-	CASSYHQQSGAGYGYTF	TGTGCCAGCAGTTACCACCAACAATCAGGTGCCGGCTATGGCTACACCTTC
TRBJ1-4	TRBD1	15	TRBV4-3	few	CASSQEATGVEKLFF	TGCGCCAGCAGCCAAGAAGCGACAGGGGTTGAAAAACTGTTTTTT
TRBJ2-2	-	14	TRBV5-1	-	CASSLDSSTGELFF	TGCGCCAGCAGCTTGGACTCTAGCACCGGGGAGCTGTTTTTT
TRBJ2-5	TRBD2	17	TRBV4-2	-	CASSQDIASGSRETQYF	TGTGCCAGCAGCCAAGATATCGCTAGCGGGAGTAGGGAGACCCAGTACTTC
TRBJ2-7	TRBD2	11	TRBV20-1	-	CSARTSGRSCF	TGCAGTGCGCGGACTAGCGGGAGGTCTTGCTTC
TRBJ2-1	TRBD1	15	TRBV5-1	-	CASSLWQGAHNEQFF	TGCGCCAGCAGCTTGTGGCAGGGGGCACACAATGAGCAGTTCTTC
TRBJ1-1	-	14	TRBV5-1	-	CASSLMTANTEAFF	TGCGCCAGCAGCTTGATGACAGCGAACACTGAAGCTTTCTTT
TRBJ2-3	-	18	TRBV9	-	CASSVGAGLSRSSDTQYF	TGTGCCAGCAGCGTTGGGGCGGGATTGAGTCGAAGCTCAGATACGCAGTATTTT
TRBJ1-1	TRBD1	15	TRBV19	-	CASSIRNRGITEAFF	TGTGCCAGTAGTATCAGAAACAGGGGGATCACTGAAGCTTTCTTT
TRBJ2-1	-	15	TRBV5-4	-	CASSLGGISYNEQFF	TGTGCCAGCAGCTTGGGCGGGATCTCCTACAATGAGCAGTTCTTC
TRBJ2-1	TRBD2	16	TRBV5-4	once	CASSFSGTSGIWEQFF	TGTGCCAGCAGCTTCTCCGGGACTAGCGGGATTTGGGAGCAGTTCTTC
TRBJ1-1	-	14	TRBV18	once	CASSPTRPGTEAFF	TGTGCCAGCTCACCAACGAGACCGGGCACTGAAGCTTTCTTT
TRBJ1-1	TRBD1	16	TRBV2	-	CASSGGLTGEDAEAFF	TGTGCCAGCAGTGGGGGGCTGACAGGGGAAGACGCTGAAGCTTTCTTT
TRBJ2-7	TRBD2	15	TRBV4-1	-	CASSQTSGFYYEQYF	TGCGCCAGCAGCCAAACTAGCGGGTTCTACTACGAGCAGTACTTC
TRBJ1-2	-	13	TRBV5-1	-	CASSADSTYGYTF	TGCGCCAGCAGCGCGGACAGCACCTATGGCTACACCTTC
TRBJ2-7	-	14	TRBV11-3	-	CASSVEGSSYEQYF	TGTGCCAGCAGCGTCGAGGGCAGCTCCTACGAGCAGTACTTC
TRBJ1-2	-	13	TRBV24-1	-	CATSDSSDYGYTF	TGTGCCACCAGTGATTCGTCGGACTATGGCTACACCTTC
TRBJ2-1	-	11	TRBV24-1	few	CATSDLREQFF	TGTGCCACCAGTGATTTGCGGGAGCAGTTCTTC
TRBJ1-5	TRBD1	14	TRBV11-3	-	CASSPQTGNQPQHF	TGTGCCAGCAGCCCCCAGACAGGGAATCAGCCCCAGCATTTT
TRBJ2-3	TRBD2	15	TRBV9	-	CASSPASGRADTQYF	TGTGCCAGCAGCCCGGCTAGCGGGAGAGCAGATACGCAGTATTTT